Following are 8 T cell receptor beta chains from one sample sequenced in a study of T-cell memory formation after mild COVID-19. TCRdb recomputed calls from the 5' RACE reads with MiXCR, one row per CDR3 protein. The table lists some 280,000 distinct CDR3 sequences, roughly 17% of them singletons, with roughly 25% in the top ten. The material sequenced was PBMCs or a T cell subset sorted from them (not recorded which). The receptors were sampled from a man aged 18 to 29 who had mild COVID-19 (a few samples of this study predate the infection). Cell type and time point are not known.

This clonotype has just a few counts. The rearrangement links TRBV7-6 to TRBJ1-1, with a weak D call TRBD1 (6 bases). Germline assignment: CDR1 SGHVS and CDR2 FNYEAQ. Trimming left V 5 bases short and J 1 base short, with 20 bases between. The CDR3 is 17 amino acids. CDR3: CASSPAGAQVPNTEAFF. The CDR3 DNA sequence: TGTGCCAGCAGCCCAGCGGGGGCACAGGTACCGAACACTGAAGCTTTCTTT. The full variable domain, in which reference TRBV7-6 and TRBJ1-1 provide the parts outside the CDR3, is GAGVSQSPRYKVTKRGQDVALRCDPISGHVSLYWYRQALGQGPEFLTYFNYEAQQDKSGLPNDRFSAERPEGSISTLTIQRTEQRDSAMYRCASSPAGAQVPNTEAFFGQGTRLTVV.

This clonotype was counted a few times. This chain connects TRBV20-1 to TRBJ1-4, with D possibly matching TRBD1 (6 bases). V lost 5 bases and J 0 bases, leaving 10 bases between the germline ends. CDR1 DFQATT and CDR2 SNEGSKA come from the germline V gene (reference sequence). This CDR3 contains 14 residues. CDR3 in DNA: TGCAGTGCTGCAGGGGCTCCAACTAATGAAAAACTGTTTTTT. Encoded protein: CSAAGAPTNEKLFF.

This clonotype showed up just a few times. The rearrangement links TRBV28 to TRBJ2-2; D is uncertain. The CDR3 loop spans 12 amino acids. V was clipped by 8 bases and J by 3 bases, with 7 bases between them. The germline gives CDR1 MDHEN, CDR2 SYDVKM. CDR3 in amino acids: CASSKYTGELFF. For the CDR3, the DNA is TGTGCCAGCTCGAAGTACACCGGGGAGCTGTTTTTT.

This chain connects TRBV5-5 to TRBJ2-6; D gene unclear. The CDR3 is 16 amino acids. CDR1 is SGHKS, CDR2 YYEKEE, per germline (reference sequence). Between the trimmed V and J ends, which lost 0 bases and 0 bases, there was a span of 7 bases. The CDR3, as DNA: TGTGCCAGCAGCTTGGTTGAAGGCTCTGGGGCCAACGTCCTGACTTTC. Protein sequence: CASSLVEGSGANVLTF.

DNA of the CDR3: TGTGCCAGCAGCCAAGGCGGGGGGACCCAGTACTTC. It encodes CASSQGGGTQYF. The genes are TRBV3-1 and TRBJ2-5; 7 bases fit TRBD2. This CDR3 has 12 amino acids. V trimming: 1 base; J trimming: 7 bases; junction bases outside the gene matches: 0. Germline V CDR1 and CDR2: LGHDT, YNNKEL (reference sequence).

This clonotype appeared a few times. This sequence joins TRBV28 and TRBJ2-7; D is perhaps TRBD1 (5 bases). Germline-derived CDR1 and CDR2 are MDHEN and SYDVKM. There are 15 residues in the CDR3. With 4 bases removed from V and 0 bases from J, the gap between germline ends came to 13 bases. The CDR3 sequence is CASSSPTASSYEQYV. The CDR3 region has the DNA TGTGCCAGCAGTTCCCCGACAGCAAGCTCCTACGAGCAGTACGTC.

In its sample, this clonotype was seen many times. This chain uses TRBV5-8 with TRBJ1-5, with 7 nucleotides matching TRBD1. Per germline, CDR1 SGHTS and CDR2 YDEGEE. With V trimmed by 0 bases and J by 7 bases, 4 bases remained unmatched. CDR3 length equals 14 residues. Here the CDR3 reads CASSLGDRVQPQHF. The CDR3 bases are TGTGCCAGCAGCTTGGGCGACAGGGTCCAGCCCCAGCATTTT.

Here the CDR3 DNA reads TGTGCCAGCAGAGATAAAGGGCCCTACGAGCAGTACTTC. Protein product: CASRDKGPYEQYF. This chain uses TRBV2 with TRBJ2-7; D remains ambiguous. There are 13 residues in the CDR3. CDR1 and CDR2 from the germline V gene are SNHLY and FYNNEI. V was clipped by 6 bases and J by 2 bases, with 11 bases between them.